This entry features one TCR beta chain sequence. Per the study methods: Reference gene primer amplification yielded estimated nucleated cell counts. This table comes from immunoSEQ multiplex PCR, and its TCRdb copy is limited to in-frame clones, with some not included. That table furnishes V, J and clone size, whereas the DNA furnished D and trimming. The data hold over 100,000 clones, with 88% observed a single time. Germline V gene sequence: CDR1 LNHNV, CDR2 YYDKDF (reference sequence). V dropped 0 bases and J dropped 7 bases, with 7 bases sitting between them. This CDR3 is 13 amino acids long. This sample was taken from a study of blood T cell repertoires in COVID-19. Study as a whole: The origin of the acute and convalescent COVID-19 samples was the United States, Italy and Spain. The cDNA or gDNA used as material had been derived from T cells, B-cell-depleted T cells, or PBMCs.

This chain uses TRBV15 with TRBJ2-1; D unclear. This receptor was taken from a man in his fifties with acute or convalescent COVID-19. What was sequenced was peripheral blood. The CDR3 DNA follows: TGTGCCACCAGCAGAGACCCCCGGAATGAGCAGTTCTTC. Translated: CATSRDPRNEQFF. Filled out from reference TRBV15 and TRBJ2-1, the complete variable domain reads DAMVIQNPRYQVTQFGKPVTLSCSQTLNHNVMYWYQQKSSQAPKLLFHYYDKDFNNEADTPDNFQSRRPNTSFCFLDIRSPGLGDTAMYLCATSRDPRNEQFFGPGTRLTVL.